The sequence of this TCR beta chain was determined in a study of CD8+CD57+ T cells in acquired aplastic anemia. J was trimmed by 5 bases and V by 6 bases; bases with no gene match: 4. CDR1 and CDR2 (germline): WNHNN, SYGVQD (reference sequence). There are 14 residues in the CDR3. Profiling of TCR beta VDJ combinations and CDR3 sequences used genomic DNA as template. TCRdb itself ran the reads through MiXCR, one entry per CDR3 protein. The data show more than 150,000 distinct CDR3 sequences, 40% to 50% seen once. The sequence was collected from a human donor in good health. Sequenced sample: sorted CD4+, CD8+, or CD8+CD57+ T cells (not recorded which) from PBMCs. The J gene is TRBJ2-1, the V gene TRBV10-1; 10 bases are a match to TRBD1. CDR3: CASSRDRGNNEQFF. In nucleotides, the CDR3 is TGCGCCAGCAGCCGGGACAGGGGAAACAATGAGCAGTTCTTC.